The 11 T cell receptor beta chains below were found in one sample sequenced in a study of OX40 agonist ivuxolimab in advanced cancers. Data came from immunoSEQ multiplex PCR; TCRdb stores just in-frame clones and leaves some out. The top ten clones hold roughly 0.17% of a sample with more than 95,000 clones, approximately 94% of them seen once. The material was CD4+ or CD8+ T cells sorted from blood, obtained in a trial of the OX40 agonist ivuxolimab. All receptors derive from an adult with an advanced solid tumor such as melanoma, head and neck, liver or kidney cancer.

The rearrangement joins TRBV10-3 to TRBJ2-2, with 9 bases that match TRBD1. Trimming removed 3 bases from V and 7 bases from J; junction bases left unmatched: 9. The CDR3 spans 16 residues. Germline CDR1 and CDR2: ENHRY and SYGVKD. CDR3 nucleotides: TGTGCCATCAGTGACACCGGGACAGGGAACGGCGGGGAGCTGTTTTTT. This encodes CAISDTGTGNGGELFF.

The chain carries TRBV12-5 and TRBJ2-7, with TRBD1 as a possible D gene (6 bases). Looked up from germline, CDR1 is LGHNT and CDR2 is FRNRAP. The V and J ends lost 9 bases and 4 bases respectively, with 10 bases between them. The CDR3 contains 11 residues. The CDR3 spells CASRRGYEQYF. As DNA, the CDR3 is TGTGCTAGCCGCAGGGGATACGAGCAGTACTTC.

V gene TRBV11-1 combines with J gene TRBJ1-1, with 9 positions matching TRBD1. The CDR3 is made up of 16 amino acids. Trimming took 4 bases from V and 6 from J; bases not matched to a gene: 12. Germline assignment: CDR1 SGHAT and CDR2 FQDESV (reference sequence). For the CDR3, the DNA is TGTGCCAGCAGCTACTCGGCAGACAGGGGGATCGCTGAAGCTTTCTTT. It yields the protein CASSYSADRGIAEAFF.

The chain has TRBV5-4 and TRBJ2-3; 8 bases match TRBD2. This CDR3 is built from 15 residues. Germline CDR1 SGHNT, CDR2 YYREEE (reference sequence). The trim removed 0 bases at V and 7 bases at J, leaving 7 bases unmatched. In DNA, the CDR3 is TGTGCCAGCAGCTTGGGTGCCGGGGGGGGAAATACGCAGTATTTT. It codes for CASSLGAGGGNTQYF.

V is TRBV7-9 and J is TRBJ2-1, with D perhaps TRBD1 (6 bases). V lost 5 bases to trimming and J lost 9 bases, with 20 bases between them. From germline, CDR1 is SEHNR and CDR2 FQNEAQ (reference sequence). This CDR3 has 15 amino acids. CDR3 loop: CASSPSPQGLSEQFF. The CDR3, as DNA: TGTGCCAGCAGCCCCTCGCCACAGGGTTTGAGTGAGCAGTTCTTC.

This chain links TRBV5-1 with TRBJ1-4; 7 nucleotides align to TRBD1. Germline V gives CDR1 SGHRS, CDR2 YFSETQ. This CDR3 spans 15 amino acids. The V and J ends lost 2 bases and 4 bases, in that order; junction bases with no gene match: 5. The CDR3 reads CASSFAGQLNEKLFF. Here the CDR3 DNA reads TGCGCCAGCAGCTTTGCGGGACAGCTTAATGAAAAACTGTTTTTT.

V gene TRBV7-2 combines with J gene TRBJ2-7; 7 nucleotides match TRBD2. The CDR3 length is 15 residues. Trimming at V came to 7 bases and at J to 1 base, leaving 10 bases not matched to a gene. CDR1 and CDR2 (germline): SGHTA, FQGNSA. The CDR3 is CASTLGGRTSYEQYF. CDR3 DNA: TGTGCCAGCACCCTGGGGGGGAGGACATCCTACGAGCAGTACTTC.

V is TRBV6-1 and J is TRBJ2-2; D may be TRBD1 (5 bases). This CDR3 spans 14 amino acids. Trimming stripped 3 bases from V and 7 bases from J, with 12 bases between. CDR1 is MNHNS and CDR2 is SASEGT in the germline V gene. DNA of the CDR3: TGTGCCAGCAGTGAGGGGCAGGGTGGCGGGGAGCTGTTTTTT. It specifies CASSEGQGGGELFF.

The rearrangement links TRBV10-3 to TRBJ1-6; 7 nucleotides line up with TRBD1. The junction had 6 bases not matched to a gene; V was cut back by 0 bases and J by 10 bases. Germline lookup yields CDR1 ENHRY and CDR2 SYGVKD. The length of the CDR3 is 15 residues. The CDR3 region has the DNA TGTGCCATCAGTGAGTCGGGCCCAGGGGGGTCACCCCTCCACTTT. The encoded protein is CAISESGPGGSPLHF.

The chain is built from TRBV9 and TRBJ2-3; tentative D call: TRBD2 (5 bases). The CDR3 has 18 residues. V gave up 0 bases and J gave up 1 base, with 18 bases separating them. In germline, CDR1 is SGDLS, CDR2 YYNGEE. CDR3 DNA sequence: TGTGCCAGCAGCGTAGTCGGGGTCAGTGGCCACCGCACAGATACGCAGTATTTT. Its protein is CASSVVGVSGHRTDTQYF.

The chain has TRBV28 and TRBJ1-2; D call uncertain. CDR1 and CDR2 (germline): MDHEN, SYDVKM. This CDR3 is 12 amino acids long. The ends were cut back, 3 bases at V and 4 bases at J, with 6 bases in the middle. CDR3 amino acids: CASSFGPYGYTF. CDR3 nucleotide sequence: TGTGCCAGCAGTTTTGGTCCCTATGGCTACACCTTC.